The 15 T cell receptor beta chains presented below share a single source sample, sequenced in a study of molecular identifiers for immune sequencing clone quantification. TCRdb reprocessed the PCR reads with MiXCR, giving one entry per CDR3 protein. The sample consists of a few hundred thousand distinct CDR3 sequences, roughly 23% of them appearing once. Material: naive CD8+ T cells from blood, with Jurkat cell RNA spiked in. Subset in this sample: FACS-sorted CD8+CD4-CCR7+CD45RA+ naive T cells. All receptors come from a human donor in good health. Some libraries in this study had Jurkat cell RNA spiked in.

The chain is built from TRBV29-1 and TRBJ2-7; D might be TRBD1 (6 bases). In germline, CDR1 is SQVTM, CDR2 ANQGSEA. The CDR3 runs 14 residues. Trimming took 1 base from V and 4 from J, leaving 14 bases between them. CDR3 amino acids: CSVEGQGLTYEQYF. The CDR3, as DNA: TGCAGCGTTGAAGGGCAGGGGCTTACTTACGAGCAGTACTTC.

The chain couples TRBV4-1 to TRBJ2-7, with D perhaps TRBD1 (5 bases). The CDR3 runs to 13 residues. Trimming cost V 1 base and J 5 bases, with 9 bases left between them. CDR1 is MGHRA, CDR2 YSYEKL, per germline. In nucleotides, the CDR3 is TGCGCCAGCAGCCAAGGACAGAGCCACGAGCAGTACTTC. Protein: CASSQGQSHEQYF.

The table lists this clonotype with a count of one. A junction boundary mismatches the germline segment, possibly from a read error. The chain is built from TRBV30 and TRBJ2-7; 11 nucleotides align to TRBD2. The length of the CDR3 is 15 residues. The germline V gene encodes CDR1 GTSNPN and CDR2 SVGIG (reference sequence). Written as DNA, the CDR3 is TGTGCCTGGACCGGACTAGCGGGTCCGTCGTACGAGCGGTACTTC. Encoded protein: CAWTGLAGPSYERYF.

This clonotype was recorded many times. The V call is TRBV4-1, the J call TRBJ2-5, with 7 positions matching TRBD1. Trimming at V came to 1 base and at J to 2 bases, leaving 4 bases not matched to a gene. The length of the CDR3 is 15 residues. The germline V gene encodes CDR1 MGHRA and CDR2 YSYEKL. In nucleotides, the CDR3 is TGCGCCAGCAGCCAAGCACGACAGGGACAAGAGACCCAGTACTTC. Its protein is CASSQARQGQETQYF.

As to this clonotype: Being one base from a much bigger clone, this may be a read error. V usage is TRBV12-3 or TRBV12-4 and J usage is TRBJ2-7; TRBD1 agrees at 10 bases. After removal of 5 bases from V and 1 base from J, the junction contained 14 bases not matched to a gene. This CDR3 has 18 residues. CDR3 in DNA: TGTGCCAGCAGTAGTCTCCCGGGACAGGGGCCATCTTCCTACGAGCAGTACTTC. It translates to CASSSLPGQGPSSYEQYF.

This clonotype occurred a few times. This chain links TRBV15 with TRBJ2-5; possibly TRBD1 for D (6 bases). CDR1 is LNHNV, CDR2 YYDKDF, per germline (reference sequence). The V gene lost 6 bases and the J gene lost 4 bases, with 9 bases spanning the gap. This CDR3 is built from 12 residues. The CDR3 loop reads CATRKTGETQYF. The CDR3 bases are TGTGCCACCAGAAAGACAGGAGAGACCCAGTACTTC.

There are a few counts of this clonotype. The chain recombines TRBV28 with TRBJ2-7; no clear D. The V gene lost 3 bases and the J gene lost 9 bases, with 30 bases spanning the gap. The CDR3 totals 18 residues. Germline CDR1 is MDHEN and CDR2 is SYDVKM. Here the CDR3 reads CASSFTLGPQQSPTRQYF. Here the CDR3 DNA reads TGTGCCAGCAGTTTCACTCTTGGCCCTCAACAATCTCCTACGAGGCAGTACTTC.

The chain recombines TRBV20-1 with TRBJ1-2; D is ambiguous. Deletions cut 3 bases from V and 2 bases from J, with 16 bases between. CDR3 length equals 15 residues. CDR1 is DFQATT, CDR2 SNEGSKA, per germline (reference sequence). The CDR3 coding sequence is TGCAGTGCTAGTAACCACATTATGGGAAACTATGGCTACACCTTC. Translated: CSASNHIMGNYGYTF.

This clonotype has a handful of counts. The CDR3 reads CASSYLGQGFGGYTF. The CDR3, as DNA: TGTGCCAGCAGTTACTTGGGACAGGGTTTCGGTGGCTACACCTTC. The chain uses TRBV6-5 and TRBJ1-2; 9 nucleotides agree with TRBD1. The CDR3 is 15 amino acids. CDR1 is MNHEY, CDR2 SVGAGI, per germline. The ends lost 1 base at V and 7 bases at J; junction bases unmatched: 7.

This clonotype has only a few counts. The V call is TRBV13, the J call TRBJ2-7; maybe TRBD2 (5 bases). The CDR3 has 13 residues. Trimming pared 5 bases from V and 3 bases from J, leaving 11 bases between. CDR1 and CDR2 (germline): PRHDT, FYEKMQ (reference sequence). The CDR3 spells CASSPGVLYEQYF. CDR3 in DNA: TGTGCCAGCAGCCCCGGGGTTCTCTACGAGCAGTACTTC.

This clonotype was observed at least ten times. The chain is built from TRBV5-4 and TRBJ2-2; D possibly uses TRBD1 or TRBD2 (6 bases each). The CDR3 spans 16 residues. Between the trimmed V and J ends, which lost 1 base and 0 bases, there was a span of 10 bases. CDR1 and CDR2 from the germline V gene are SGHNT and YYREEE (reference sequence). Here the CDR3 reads CASSLLGGPNTGELFF. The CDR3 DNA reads TGTGCCAGCAGCTTGTTAGGGGGGCCGAACACCGGGGAGCTGTTTTTT.

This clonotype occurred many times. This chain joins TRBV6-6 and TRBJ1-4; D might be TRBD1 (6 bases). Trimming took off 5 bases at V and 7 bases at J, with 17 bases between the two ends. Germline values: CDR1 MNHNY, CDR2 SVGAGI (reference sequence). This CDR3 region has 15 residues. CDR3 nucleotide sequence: TGTGCCAGCAGTGACGAGACAGGAGCCTTTGAAAAACTGTTTTTT. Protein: CASSDETGAFEKLFF.

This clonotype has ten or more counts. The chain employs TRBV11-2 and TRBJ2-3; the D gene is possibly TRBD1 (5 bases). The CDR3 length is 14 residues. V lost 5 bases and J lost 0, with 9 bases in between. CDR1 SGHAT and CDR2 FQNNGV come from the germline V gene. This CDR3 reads CASSNRFSTDTQYF. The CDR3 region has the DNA TGTGCCAGCAGCAACAGGTTTAGCACAGATACGCAGTATTTT.

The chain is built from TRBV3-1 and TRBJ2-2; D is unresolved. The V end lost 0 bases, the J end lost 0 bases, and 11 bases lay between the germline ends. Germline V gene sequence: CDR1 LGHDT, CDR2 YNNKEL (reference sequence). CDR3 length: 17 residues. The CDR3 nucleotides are TGTGCCAGCAGCCAAGATCAACCGGCCTCGAACACCGGGGAGCTGTTTTTT. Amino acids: CASSQDQPASNTGELFF.

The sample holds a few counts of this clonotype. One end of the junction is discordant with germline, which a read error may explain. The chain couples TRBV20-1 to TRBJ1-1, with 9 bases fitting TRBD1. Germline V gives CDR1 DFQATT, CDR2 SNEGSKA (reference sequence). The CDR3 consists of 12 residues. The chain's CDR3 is CSADTGGTKAFF. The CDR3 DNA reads TGCAGTGCTGATACAGGGGGCACTAAAGCTTTCTTT.